This T cell receptor (beta chain) was sequenced during a study of shared clonotypes between healthy human individuals. CD45RO-negative CD8 cells positively selected for CCR7 made up the naive population, which excluded terminally differentiated effector memory CD45RA+ cells. Healthy HIV-negative adults without recent acute infections or vaccinations served as donors. Sequencing used immunoSEQ multiplex PCR; TCRdb keeps in-frame clones, though not all of them. In the table there are about 680,000 clones, about 90% of which are singletons. Study-level results: Naive subsets, compared against memory subsets, generally had larger estimated richness values. Clonotype sharing across several donors was observed for 4% to 5.5% of naive CD4 clonotypes.

Details on this clone: Its matching antigen is unknown.

V was cut by 0 bases and J by 2 bases, with 7 bases left in between. Germline CDR1 and CDR2: ENHRY and SYGVKD. The CDR3 extends over 14 amino acids. The specimen was naive CD8+ T cells sorted from blood. V usage is TRBV10-3 and J usage is TRBJ2-5; D gene ambiguous. The clonotype was recovered from a man aged 30 to 39 in good health. CDR3 DNA: TGTGCCATCAGTGAGTCGGCTACTCAAGAGACCCAGTACTTC. This sequence encodes CAISESATQETQYF.